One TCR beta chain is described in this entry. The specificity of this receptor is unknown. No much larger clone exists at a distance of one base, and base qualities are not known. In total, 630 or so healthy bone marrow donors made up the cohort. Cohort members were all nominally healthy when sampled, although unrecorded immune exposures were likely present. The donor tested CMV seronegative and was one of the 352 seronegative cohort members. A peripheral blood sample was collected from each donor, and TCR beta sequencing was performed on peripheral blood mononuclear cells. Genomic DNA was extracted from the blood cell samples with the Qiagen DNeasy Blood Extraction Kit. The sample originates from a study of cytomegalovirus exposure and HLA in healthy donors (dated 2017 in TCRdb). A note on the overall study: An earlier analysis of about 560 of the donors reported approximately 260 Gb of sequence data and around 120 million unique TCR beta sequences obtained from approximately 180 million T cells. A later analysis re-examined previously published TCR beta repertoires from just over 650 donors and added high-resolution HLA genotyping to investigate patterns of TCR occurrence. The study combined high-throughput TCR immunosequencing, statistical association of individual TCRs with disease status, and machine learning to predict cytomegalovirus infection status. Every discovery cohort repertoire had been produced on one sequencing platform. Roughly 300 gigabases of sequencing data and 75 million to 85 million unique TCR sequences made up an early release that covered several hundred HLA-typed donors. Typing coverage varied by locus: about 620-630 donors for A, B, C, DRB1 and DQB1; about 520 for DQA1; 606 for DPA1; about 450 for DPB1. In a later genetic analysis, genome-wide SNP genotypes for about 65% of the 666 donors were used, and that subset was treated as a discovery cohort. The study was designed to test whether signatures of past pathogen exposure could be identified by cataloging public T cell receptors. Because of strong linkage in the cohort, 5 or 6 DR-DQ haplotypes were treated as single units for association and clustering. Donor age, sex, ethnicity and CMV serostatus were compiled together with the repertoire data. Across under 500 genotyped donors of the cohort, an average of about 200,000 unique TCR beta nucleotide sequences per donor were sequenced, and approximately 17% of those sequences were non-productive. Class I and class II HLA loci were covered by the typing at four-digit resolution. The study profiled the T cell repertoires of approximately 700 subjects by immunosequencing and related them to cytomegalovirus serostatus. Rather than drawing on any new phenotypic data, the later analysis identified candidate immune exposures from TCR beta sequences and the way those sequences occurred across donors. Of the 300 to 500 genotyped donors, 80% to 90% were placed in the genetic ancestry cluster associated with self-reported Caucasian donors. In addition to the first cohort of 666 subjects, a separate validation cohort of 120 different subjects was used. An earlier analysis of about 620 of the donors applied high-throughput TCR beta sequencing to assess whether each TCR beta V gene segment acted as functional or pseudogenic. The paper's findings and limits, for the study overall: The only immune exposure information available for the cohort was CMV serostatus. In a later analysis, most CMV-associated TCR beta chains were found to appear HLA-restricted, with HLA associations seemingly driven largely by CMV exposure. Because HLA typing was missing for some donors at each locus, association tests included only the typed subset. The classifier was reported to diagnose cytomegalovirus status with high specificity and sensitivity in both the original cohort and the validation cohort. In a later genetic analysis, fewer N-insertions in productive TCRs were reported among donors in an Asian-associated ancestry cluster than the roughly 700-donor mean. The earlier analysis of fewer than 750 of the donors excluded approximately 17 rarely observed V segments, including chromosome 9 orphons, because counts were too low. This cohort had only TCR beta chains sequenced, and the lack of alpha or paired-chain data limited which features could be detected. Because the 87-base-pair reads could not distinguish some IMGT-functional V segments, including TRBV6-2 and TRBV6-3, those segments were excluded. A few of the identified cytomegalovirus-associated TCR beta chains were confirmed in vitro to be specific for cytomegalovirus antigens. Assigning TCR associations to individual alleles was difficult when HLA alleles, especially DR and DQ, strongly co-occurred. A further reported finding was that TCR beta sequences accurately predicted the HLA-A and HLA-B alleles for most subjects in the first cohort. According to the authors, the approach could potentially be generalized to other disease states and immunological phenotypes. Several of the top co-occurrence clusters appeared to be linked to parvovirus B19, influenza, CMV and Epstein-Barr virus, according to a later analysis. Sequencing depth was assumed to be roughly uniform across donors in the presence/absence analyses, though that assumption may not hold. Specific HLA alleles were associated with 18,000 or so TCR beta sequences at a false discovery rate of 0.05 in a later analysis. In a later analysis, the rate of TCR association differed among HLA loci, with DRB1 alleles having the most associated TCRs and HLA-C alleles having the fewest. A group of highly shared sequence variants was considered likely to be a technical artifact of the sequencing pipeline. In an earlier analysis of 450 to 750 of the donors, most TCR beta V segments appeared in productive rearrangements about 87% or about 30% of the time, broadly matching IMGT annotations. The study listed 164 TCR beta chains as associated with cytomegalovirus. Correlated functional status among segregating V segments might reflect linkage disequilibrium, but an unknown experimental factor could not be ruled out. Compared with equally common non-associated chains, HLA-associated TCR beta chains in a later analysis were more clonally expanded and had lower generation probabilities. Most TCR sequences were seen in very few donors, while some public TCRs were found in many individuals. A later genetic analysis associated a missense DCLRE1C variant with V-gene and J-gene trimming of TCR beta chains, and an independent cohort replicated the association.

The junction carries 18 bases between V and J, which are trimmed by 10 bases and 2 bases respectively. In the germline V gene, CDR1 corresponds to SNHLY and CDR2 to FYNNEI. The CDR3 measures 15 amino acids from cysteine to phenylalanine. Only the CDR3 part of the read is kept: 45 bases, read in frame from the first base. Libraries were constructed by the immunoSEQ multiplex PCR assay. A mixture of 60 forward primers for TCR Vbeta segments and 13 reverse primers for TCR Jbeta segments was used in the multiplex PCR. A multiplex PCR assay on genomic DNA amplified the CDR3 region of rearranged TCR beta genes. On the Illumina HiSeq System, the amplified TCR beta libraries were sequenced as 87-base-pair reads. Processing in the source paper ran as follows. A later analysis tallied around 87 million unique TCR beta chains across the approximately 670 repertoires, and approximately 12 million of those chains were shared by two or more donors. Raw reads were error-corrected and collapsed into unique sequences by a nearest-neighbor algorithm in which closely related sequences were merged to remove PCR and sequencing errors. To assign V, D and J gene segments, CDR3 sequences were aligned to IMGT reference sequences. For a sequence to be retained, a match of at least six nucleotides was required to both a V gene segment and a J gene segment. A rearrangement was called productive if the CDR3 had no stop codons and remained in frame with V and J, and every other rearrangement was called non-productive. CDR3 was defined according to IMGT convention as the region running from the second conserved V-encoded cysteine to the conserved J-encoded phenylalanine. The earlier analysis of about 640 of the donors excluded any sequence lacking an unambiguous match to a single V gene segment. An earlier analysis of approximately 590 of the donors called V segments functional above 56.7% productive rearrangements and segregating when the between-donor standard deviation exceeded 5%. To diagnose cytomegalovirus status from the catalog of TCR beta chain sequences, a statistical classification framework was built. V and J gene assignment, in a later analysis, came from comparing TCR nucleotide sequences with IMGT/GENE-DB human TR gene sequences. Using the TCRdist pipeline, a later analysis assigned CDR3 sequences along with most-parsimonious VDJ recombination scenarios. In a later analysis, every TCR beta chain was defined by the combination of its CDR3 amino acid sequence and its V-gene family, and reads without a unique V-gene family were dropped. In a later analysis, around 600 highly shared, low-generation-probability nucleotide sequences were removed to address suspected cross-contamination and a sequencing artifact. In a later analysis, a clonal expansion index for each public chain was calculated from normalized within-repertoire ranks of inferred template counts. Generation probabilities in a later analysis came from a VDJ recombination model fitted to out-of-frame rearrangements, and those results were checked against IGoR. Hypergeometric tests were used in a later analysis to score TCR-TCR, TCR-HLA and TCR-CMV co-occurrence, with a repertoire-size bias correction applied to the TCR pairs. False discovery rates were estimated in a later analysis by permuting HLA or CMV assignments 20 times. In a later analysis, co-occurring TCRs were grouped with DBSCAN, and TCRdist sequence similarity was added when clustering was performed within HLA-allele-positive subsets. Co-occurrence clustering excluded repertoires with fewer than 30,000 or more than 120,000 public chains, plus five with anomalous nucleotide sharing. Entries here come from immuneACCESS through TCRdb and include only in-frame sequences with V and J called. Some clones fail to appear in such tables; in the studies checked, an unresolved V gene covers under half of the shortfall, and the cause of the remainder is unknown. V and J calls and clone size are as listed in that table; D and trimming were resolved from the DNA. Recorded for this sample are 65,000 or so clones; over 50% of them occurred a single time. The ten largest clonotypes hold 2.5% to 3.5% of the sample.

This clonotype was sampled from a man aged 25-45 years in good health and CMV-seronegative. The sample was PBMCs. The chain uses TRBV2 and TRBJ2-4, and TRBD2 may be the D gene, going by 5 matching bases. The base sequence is TGTGCCACCAAGGAGCAAGGGAGCACCAAAAACATTCAGTACTTC. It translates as CATKEQGSTKNIQYF.